These T cell receptor beta chains were read from a single sample in a study of T cell responses to AZD1222 COVID-19 vaccine. Profiling relied on immunoSEQ multiplex PCR, and the TCRdb table lists in-frame clones only, not all of them. The repertoire holds 68,000 or so clones, with approximately 91% as singletons. The specimen comprised peripheral blood, sampled on day 0 of AZD1222 vaccination. Receptors were obtained from an adult in good health. The CDR3 runs from the conserved cysteine through the conserved F or W. A D gene is named only where the DNA matches it firmly. The size of a clone is reported for some rows only, either as once, few or many, or as a class for expanded clones.

TRBV28,TRBJ1-5,NA,once,CASSLRQPQHF,TGTGCCAGCAGTTTAAGACAGCCCCAGCATTTT
TRBV7-9,TRBJ2-2,NA,NA,CASSFPGRTGTGELFF,TGTGCCAGCAGCTTTCCGGGACGGACGGGCACCGGGGAGCTGTTTTTT
TRBV4-1,TRBJ1-1,NA,NA,CASSQAYTGDSWGTEAFF,TGCGCCAGCAGCCAAGCATATACGGGGGACTCCTGGGGCACTGAAGCTTTCTTT
TRBV24-1,TRBJ2-1,NA,NA,CATSVGQDFDNEQFF,TGTGCCACCAGTGTAGGGCAGGATTTTGACAATGAGCAGTTCTTC
TRBV12-3/TRBV12-4,TRBJ2-3,NA,NA,CASTEHTTDTQYF,TGTGCCAGCACCGAACATACCACAGATACGCAGTATTTT
TRBV4-2,TRBJ2-3,TRBD2,once,CASSQELVAGGRNTQYF,TGTGCCAGCAGCCAAGAATTGGTAGCGGGAGGACGTAATACGCAGTATTTT
TRBV7-9,TRBJ2-3,NA,NA,CASSRIDTQYF,TGTGCCAGCAGCCGGATAGATACGCAGTATTTT
TRBV2,TRBJ1-2,NA,NA,CASSEALGAGENTF,TGTGCCAGCAGTGAAGCCCTTGGGGCAGGGGAGAACACCTTC
TRBV6-4,TRBJ2-2,NA,NA,CASSASENTGELFF,TGTGCCAGCAGTGCTAGCGAGAACACCGGGGAGCTGTTTTTT
TRBV19,TRBJ1-1,NA,NA,CASSDTTRRGNTEAFF,TGTGCCAGTAGTGATACAACCAGGAGGGGGAACACTGAAGCTTTCTTT
TRBV19,TRBJ1-1,NA,NA,CASSITGSTEAFF,TGTGCCAGTAGTATTACGGGAAGTACTGAAGCTTTCTTT
TRBV6-1,TRBJ1-2,NA,NA,CASSTWGGNNYGYTF,TGTGCCAGCAGTACCTGGGGGGGGAATAACTATGGCTACACCTTC
TRBV24-1,TRBJ2-3,NA,NA,CATSDFGSTDTQYF,TGTGCCACCAGTGATTTCGGGAGCACAGATACGCAGTATTTT
TRBV18,TRBJ2-2,NA,NA,CASSLRSGYQSGELFF,TGTGCCAGCTCCCTCCGCTCAGGGTATCAATCCGGGGAGCTGTTTTTT
TRBV12-3/TRBV12-4,TRBJ1-5,NA,NA,CASTDYSNQPQHF,TGTGCCAGCACTGACTATAGCAATCAGCCCCAGCATTTT
TRBV5-1,TRBJ2-1,NA,NA,CASSLVGQSFNEQFF,TGCGCCAGCAGCTTGGTTGGACAGAGTTTCAATGAGCAGTTCTTC